Sequencing of this T cell receptor (beta chain) was carried out in a study of cytotoxic CD8 clonotypes in ibrutinib-treated CLL. The repertoire was sequenced with immunoSEQ multiplex PCR; TCRdb's copy has only in-frame clones and lacks some. The repertoire consists of 25,000 to 30,000 clones, with approximately 85% occurring once and the leading ten covering 7.5% to 9.5%. The CDR3 is 15 residues long. Deletions cut 1 base from V and 1 base from J, with 9 bases between. CDR1 SGHAT and CDR2 FQDESV come from the germline V gene (reference sequence). This material consisted of PBMCs, taken after 24 months of ibrutinib treatment. The receptor was derived from a human donor with chronic lymphocytic leukemia. The chain recombines TRBV11-1 with TRBJ2-3; D is possibly TRBD1 or TRBD2 (6 bases each). The CDR3 DNA sequence: TGTGCCAGCAGCTTAGGGGGGGCCCGCACAGATACGCAGTATTTT. Protein: CASSLGGARTDTQYF.